One and the same sample provided the 16 T cell receptor beta chains below, sequenced in a study of vaccination effects on CD4 cells after COVID-19. Data came from immunoSEQ multiplex PCR; TCRdb stores just in-frame clones and leaves some out. Altogether around 30,000 clones are present, about 63% being singletons, with the ten largest covering around 27%. No antigens are known for them. Before sequencing took place, the ViraFEST assay used viral peptide pools to expand antigen-specific CD4+ T cells. With roughly nine days of culture completed, CD4+ T cells were isolated. The sample in question was CD4+ T cells from PBMCs cultured with HCoV-229E spike peptides, obtained before COVID-19 vaccination. These receptors were taken from a human donor who received a COVID-19 vaccine.

The genes are TRBV19 and TRBJ1-1; D is ambiguous. This CDR3 has 13 amino acids. The germline V gene encodes CDR1 LNHDA and CDR2 SQIVND (reference sequence). Between the trimmed V and J ends, which lost 3 bases and 11 bases, there was a span of 16 bases. CDR3 sequence (DNA): TGTGCCAGTAGTATTATACCGGGAGACGGGGCTTTCTTT. This gives the protein CASSIIPGDGAFF.

The chain uses TRBV7-2 and TRBJ1-6; D uncertain. The CDR3 loop spans 14 amino acids. Germline CDR1 SGHTA, CDR2 FQGNSA. The germline V and J ends were trimmed by 5 bases and 0 bases, with 5 bases remaining between them. The CDR3 here is CASSLVSYNSPLHF. DNA for the CDR3: TGTGCCAGCAGCCTAGTCTCCTATAATTCACCCCTCCACTTT.

V gene TRBV5-1 combines with J gene TRBJ2-2; no reliable D call. CDR3 size: 13 residues. Trimming removed 0 bases at V and 8 bases at J, with 8 bases between. Per germline, CDR1 SGHRS and CDR2 YFSETQ. The CDR3 here is CASSLGNQGELFF. Written as DNA, the CDR3 is TGCGCCAGCAGCTTGGGAAACCAGGGGGAGCTGTTTTTT.

This clone was recorded a few times. The CDR3 bases are TGTGCCAGCAGTTTAGCCCCGTCAGGGCCCCGGGGGACTGAAGCTTTCTTT. It specifies CASSLAPSGPRGTEAFF. The J gene is TRBJ1-1, the V gene TRBV28, with a possible D match to TRBD1 (5 bases). Germline loops: CDR1 MDHEN, CDR2 SYDVKM. There are 17 residues in the CDR3. V shed 2 bases and J shed 5 bases, with 21 bases lying between them.

The chain employs TRBV29-1 and TRBJ2-1; no definite D call. V lost 8 bases to trimming and J lost 6 bases, with 23 bases between them. Germline loops: CDR1 SQVTM, CDR2 ANQGSEA. The CDR3 is 15 residues long. Here the CDR3 DNA reads TGCAGCACCGCCCGGATTCGACTGGAAATCAATGAGCAGTTCTTC. This sequence encodes CSTARIRLEINEQFF.

The rearrangement uses TRBV5-6 and TRBJ1-2; D gene unclear. Germline V gene data show CDR1 as SGHDT and CDR2 as YYEEEE. The CDR3 length is 13 residues. The V and J ends lost 4 bases and 4 bases respectively, with 11 bases between them. The CDR3 bases are TGTGCCAGCAGCCGGGCAGTCAGCTATGGCTACACCTTC. Its translation is CASSRAVSYGYTF.

DNA of the CDR3: TGCAGTGCTAGTTCTGTCAGGGGGGCTTCCTACAATGAGCAGTTCTTC. As protein: CSASSVRGASYNEQFF. The gene calls are TRBV20-1 and TRBJ2-1; D might be TRBD1 (7 bases). Germline V gene lookup returns CDR1 DFQATT and CDR2 SNEGSKA (reference sequence). The CDR3 runs 16 residues. The V and J ends lost 3 bases and 1 base respectively, with 16 bases between them.

The rearrangement links TRBV6-5 to TRBJ1-2; tentative D call: TRBD1 (6 bases). Trimming pared 6 bases from V and 6 bases from J, leaving 11 bases between. CDR1 is MNHEY, CDR2 SVGAGI, per germline. There are 12 residues in the CDR3. The CDR3 protein is CASSSRGNGYTF. The CDR3 DNA reads as TGTGCCAGCAGCAGCAGGGGCAATGGCTACACCTTC.

The chain combines TRBV19 with TRBJ1-2; D is undetermined. CDR1 is LNHDA, CDR2 SQIVND, per germline (reference sequence). CDR3 size: 14 residues. V dropped 3 bases and J dropped 4 bases, with 12 bases sitting between them. CDR3 residues: CASSMPGSAYGYTF. The CDR3 DNA follows: TGTGCCAGTAGTATGCCCGGGTCGGCCTATGGCTACACCTTC.

The chain has TRBV7-9 and TRBJ2-5; D unresolved. CDR3 size: 11 residues. Trimming shortened V by 5 bases and J by 3 bases, and 4 bases separated the two germline ends. Germline V gives CDR1 SEHNR, CDR2 FQNEAQ (reference sequence). CDR3 bases: TGTGCCAGCAGCCTAAAAGAGACCCAGTACTTC. Translating it yields CASSLKETQYF.

This chain connects TRBV19 to TRBJ2-2, with a possible D match to TRBD2 (6 bases). The germline V and J ends were trimmed by 7 bases and 5 bases, with 11 bases remaining between them. The CDR3 extends over 13 amino acids. Germline V lookup: CDR1 LNHDA, CDR2 SQIVND (reference sequence). This chain's CDR3 is CASTLRGTGELFF. The CDR3 bases are TGTGCCAGTACCCTGCGGGGAACCGGGGAGCTGTTTTTT.

The chain is built from TRBV5-6 and TRBJ1-4, with 7 bases aligning to TRBD1. J gave up 2 bases and V 3 bases, and 4 bases lay outside the gene matches. This CDR3 comprises 15 residues. Germline values: CDR1 SGHDT, CDR2 YYEEEE. The CDR3 sequence: CASSSRGKTNEKLFF. CDR3 DNA: TGTGCCAGCAGCTCCAGGGGGAAGACTAATGAAAAACTGTTTTTT.

This clone was found a few times. The DNA for the CDR3 is TGTGCCAGCAGCCAAGATGGGGGCAACATGAACACTGAAGCTTTCTTT. It yields the protein CASSQDGGNMNTEAFF. The rearrangement uses TRBV4-2 and TRBJ1-1; tentatively, D is TRBD1 (6 bases). The V gene's germline CDR1 is LGHNA and CDR2 YNFKEQ. Trimming left V 0 bases short and J 0 bases short, with 11 bases between. This CDR3 region has 16 residues.

This chain joins TRBV4-1 and TRBJ2-2; 10 nucleotides align to TRBD2. Germline V CDR1 and CDR2: MGHRA, YSYEKL. Trimming at V came to 4 bases and at J to 4 bases, leaving 9 bases not matched to a gene. The CDR3 is made up of 17 amino acids. CDR3 loop: CASSRYPSGRSTGELFF. CDR3 DNA: TGCGCCAGCAGCCGTTACCCTAGCGGGAGAAGCACCGGGGAGCTGTTTTTT.

This rearrangement joins TRBV5-1 to TRBJ2-3; no reliable D call. The CDR3 length is 16 residues. Germline values: CDR1 SGHRS, CDR2 YFSETQ. Trimming pared 4 bases from V and 0 bases from J, leaving 15 bases between. This CDR3 is CASSLGELASTDTQYF. As DNA, the CDR3 is TGCGCCAGCAGCCTCGGCGAGCTGGCTAGCACAGATACGCAGTATTTT.

The V and J genes are TRBV20-1 and TRBJ2-5, with D perhaps TRBD1 (5 bases). This CDR3 has 13 residues. The V and J ends lost 3 bases and 5 bases respectively, with 13 bases between them. Germline V gives CDR1 DFQATT, CDR2 SNEGSKA (reference sequence). The CDR3 reads CSASPGMGETQYF. Here the CDR3 DNA reads TGCAGTGCTAGTCCAGGGATGGGGGAGACCCAGTACTTC.